One sample yielded the 17 T cell receptor beta chains listed below, sequenced in a study of identical twins. MiXCR was run by TCRdb on the 5' RACE reads, yielding one entry per CDR3 protein. Among fewer than 550,000 distinct CDR3 sequences listed, approximately 14% were seen once. Separately, the same data were catalogued under a study of yellow fever vaccine responses in identical twins.

What was sequenced was CD4+ T cells sorted from blood. The receptor set was obtained from a woman younger than 35 in good health.

The CDR3 sequence is CASSPGQGGTTDTQYF. The CDR3 DNA is TGTGCCAGCTCACCAGGGCAGGGTGGGACCACAGATACGCAGTATTTT. V usage is TRBV18 and J usage is TRBJ2-3; the D call may be TRBD1 or TRBD2 (5 bases each). V was shortened by 2 bases and J by 2 bases, with 14 bases between the two germline ends. Looked up from germline, CDR1 is KGHSH and CDR2 is LQKENI. The CDR3 covers 16 residues.

This sequence joins TRBV20-1 and TRBJ1-2; D gene unclear. This CDR3 spans 15 amino acids. Trimming removed 3 bases at V and 0 bases at J, with 14 bases between. The germline CDR1 and CDR2 sequences are DFQATT and SNEGSKA (reference sequence). CDR3 bases: TGCAGTGCTAGTGAACCCCTAAGCGCTAACTATGGCTACACCTTC. It is translated as CSASEPLSANYGYTF.

This clonotype has more than one count but fewer than ten. The rearrangement links TRBV9 to TRBJ2-1, with unresolved D. The CDR3 totals 16 residues. V dropped 6 bases and J dropped 0 bases, with 16 bases sitting between them. Germline loops: CDR1 SGDLS, CDR2 YYNGEE. CDR3 coding DNA: TGTGCCAGCAACCGTAAGGGAAAGAGCTCCTACAATGAGCAGTTCTTC. It codes for CASNRKGKSSYNEQFF. Using reference TRBV9 and TRBJ2-1 for the parts outside the CDR3, the full variable domain is DSGVTQTPKHLITATGQRVTLRCSPRSGDLSVYWYQQSLDQGLQFLIQYYNGEERAKGNILERFSAQQFPDLHSELNLSSLELGDSALYFCASNRKGKSSYNEQFFGPGTRLTVL.

The gene calls are TRBV18 and TRBJ2-3, with 9 bases identical to TRBD1. The CDR3 loop spans 16 amino acids. CDR1 KGHSH and CDR2 LQKENI come from the germline V gene. Unmatched junction bases numbered 7, after V lost 3 bases and J lost 3 bases. CDR3 amino acids: CASSPLTGGITDTQYF. DNA for the CDR3: TGTGCCAGCTCACCCCTCACAGGGGGCATAACAGATACGCAGTATTTT. The complete variable domain, with remaining parts taken from reference TRBV18 and TRBJ2-3, reads NAGVMQNPRHLVRRRGQEARLRCSPMKGHSHVYWYRQLPEEGLKFMVYLQKENIIDESGMPKERFSAEFPKEGPSILRIQQVVRGDSAAYFCASSPLTGGITDTQYFGPGTRLTVL.

The V gene is TRBV5-6, the J gene TRBJ2-7; 7 nucleotides line up with TRBD1. This CDR3 comprises 14 residues. V gave up 4 bases and J gave up 6 bases; unmatched junction bases: 10. Per germline, CDR1 SGHDT and CDR2 YYEEEE. CDR3 in DNA: TGTGCCAGCAGCCAGGAGACAGGGTCTAGCGAGCAGTACTTC. Its translation: CASSQETGSSEQYF. The variable domain in full, completed from reference TRBV5-6 and TRBJ2-7, reads DAGVTQSPTHLIKTRGQQVTLRCSPKSGHDTVSWYQQALGQGPQFIFQYYEEEERQRGNFPDRFSGHQFPNYSSELNVNALLLGDSALYLCASSQETGSSEQYFGPGTRLTVT.

The chain links TRBV7-9 to TRBJ2-1; D not certain. Germline CDR1 SEHNR, CDR2 FQNEAQ (reference sequence). The CDR3 spans 14 residues. The V end was cut by 3 bases, the J end by 4 bases, with 10 bases between. The CDR3: CASSLANSYNEQFF. The DNA of the CDR3 is TGTGCCAGCAGCTTGGCCAACTCTTACAATGAGCAGTTCTTC.

The CDR3 nucleotides are TGTGCCAGCAGTCGAACAGGGACCCACTACGAGCAGTACTTC. This translates into CASSRTGTHYEQYF. The chain links TRBV3-1 to TRBJ2-7; the D gene is possibly TRBD1 (6 bases). The CDR3 sequence is 14 residues long. V shed 6 bases and J shed 3 bases, with 15 bases lying between them. Germline loops: CDR1 LGHDT, CDR2 YNNKEL (reference sequence).

This chain joins TRBV7-9 and TRBJ1-1; D uncertain. The CDR3 is 15 amino acids. The V end lost 5 bases, the J end lost 6 bases, and 19 bases lay between the germline ends. CDR1 is SEHNR and CDR2 is FQNEAQ in the germline V gene (reference sequence). The CDR3 reads CASSPDSRPDAEAFF. The CDR3 nucleotides are TGTGCCAGCAGCCCCGACTCGAGGCCTGACGCTGAAGCTTTCTTT.

A word on this clonotype: A much bigger clone sits one base away, suggesting this may be a read error. This chain joins TRBV14 and TRBJ2-3, with 9 positions matching TRBD2. This CDR3 comprises 15 residues. With 8 bases clipped from V and 3 bases from J, the junction kept 9 bases outside the gene matches. Germline loops: CDR1 SGHDN, CDR2 FVKESK. CDR3 region: CASCPPGLATDTQYF. In DNA, the CDR3 is TGTGCCAGCTGCCCCCCGGGACTAGCAACAGATACGCAGTATTTT. Combining the CDR3 with reference TRBV14 and TRBJ2-3 gives the whole variable domain EAGVTQFPSHSVIEKGQTVTLRCDPISGHDNLYWYRRVMGKEIKFLLHFVKESKQDESGMPNNRFLAERTGGTYSTLKVQPAELEDSGVYFCASCPPGLATDTQYFGPGTRLTVL.

This chain joins TRBV25-1 and TRBJ1-2; D is undetermined. In germline, CDR1 is MGHDK, CDR2 SYGVNS. CDR3 size: 14 residues. V shed 3 bases and J shed 3 bases, with 11 bases lying between them. CDR3 DNA sequence: TGTGCCAGCAGTGACGAGCCGGTGGACTATGGCTACACCTTC. Translation gives CASSDEPVDYGYTF.

The chain employs TRBV20-1 and TRBJ2-2; TRBD2 aligns across 12 bases. Germline CDR1 DFQATT, CDR2 SNEGSKA (reference sequence). The CDR3 has 16 residues. Germline trimming cut 3 bases from V and 3 bases from J; bases unmatched to any gene: 5. The chain's CDR3 is CSARSSGRADTGELFF. The CDR3, as DNA: TGCAGTGCTAGGTCTAGCGGGAGGGCCGACACCGGGGAGCTGTTTTTT.

A few counts support this clonotype. The chain has TRBV2 and TRBJ2-4; TRBD2 matches 10 bases. From germline, CDR1 is SNHLY and CDR2 FYNNEI. The CDR3 has 17 residues. V shed 6 bases and J 0 bases; nucleotides not matched to a gene: 8. The CDR3 DNA is TGTGCCAGCAGGGCGGGACTAGCGTCCTCAGCCAAAAACATTCAGTACTTC. Translating it yields CASRAGLASSAKNIQYF.

The chain couples TRBV7-2 to TRBJ2-7; 7 positions agree with TRBD1. The junction had 5 bases not matched to a gene; V was cut back by 0 bases and J by 0 bases. CDR1 and CDR2 (germline): SGHTA, FQGNSA. This CDR3 region has 16 residues. CDR3 amino acids: CASSLAGTDNSYEQYF. The CDR3 nucleotides read TGTGCCAGCAGCTTAGCCGGGACAGATAACTCCTACGAGCAGTACTTC.

The V call is TRBV20-1, the J call TRBJ2-5; TRBD2 aligns across 9 bases. The CDR3 totals 15 residues. CDR1 and CDR2 (germline): DFQATT, SNEGSKA (reference sequence). After removal of 1 base from V and 6 bases from J, the junction contained 9 bases not matched to a gene. The CDR3 region has the DNA TGCAGTGCTAGAGTTGATAGCGGGAGTAGGCAGACCCAGTACTTC. Encoded protein: CSARVDSGSRQTQYF.

This clonotype appeared a few times. This sequence joins TRBV27 and TRBJ2-1; TRBD2 is a possible D gene (5 bases). V was pared by 5 bases and J by 8 bases, with 16 bases between. The CDR3 runs to 14 residues. The germline gives CDR1 MNHEY, CDR2 SMNVEV (reference sequence). The DNA for the CDR3 is TGTGCCAGCAGTGGCGAAACTAGTATCCATGAGCAGTTCTTC. It specifies CASSGETSIHEQFF.

This clonotype was seen a few times. V and J are TRBV20-1 and TRBJ2-1; TRBD2 matches 8 bases. V gave up 6 bases and J gave up 6 bases; unmatched junction bases: 7. Germline values: CDR1 DFQATT, CDR2 SNEGSKA (reference sequence). The CDR3 runs 13 residues. The CDR3: CSARIGLANEQFF. The CDR3 region has the DNA TGCAGTGCGAGAATAGGACTAGCCAATGAGCAGTTCTTC.

This clonotype was seen a few times. V and J are TRBV10-3 and TRBJ2-7; 11 nucleotides line up with TRBD1. Germline trimming cut 6 bases from V and 5 bases from J; bases unmatched to any gene: 6. This CDR3 is built from 14 residues. The germline CDR1 and CDR2 sequences are ENHRY and SYGVKD. CDR3 sequence: CAIRGPGQGDEQYF. CDR3 bases: TGTGCCATCAGGGGGCCGGGACAGGGGGACGAGCAGTACTTC.